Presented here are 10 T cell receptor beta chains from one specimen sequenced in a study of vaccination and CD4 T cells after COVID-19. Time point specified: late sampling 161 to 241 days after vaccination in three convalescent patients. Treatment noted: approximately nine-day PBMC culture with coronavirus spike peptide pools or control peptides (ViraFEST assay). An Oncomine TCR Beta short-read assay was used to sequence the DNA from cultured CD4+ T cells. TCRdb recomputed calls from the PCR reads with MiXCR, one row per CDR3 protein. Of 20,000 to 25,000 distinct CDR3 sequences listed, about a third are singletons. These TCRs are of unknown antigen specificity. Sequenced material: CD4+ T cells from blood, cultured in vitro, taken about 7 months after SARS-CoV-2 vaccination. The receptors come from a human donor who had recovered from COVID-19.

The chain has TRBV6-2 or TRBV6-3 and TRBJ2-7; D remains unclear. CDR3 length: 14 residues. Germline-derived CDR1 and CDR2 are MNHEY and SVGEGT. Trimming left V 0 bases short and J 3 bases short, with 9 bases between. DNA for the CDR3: TGTGCCAGCAGTTACTCCTTGGGCAGCTACGAGCAGTACTTC. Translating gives CASSYSLGSYEQYF.

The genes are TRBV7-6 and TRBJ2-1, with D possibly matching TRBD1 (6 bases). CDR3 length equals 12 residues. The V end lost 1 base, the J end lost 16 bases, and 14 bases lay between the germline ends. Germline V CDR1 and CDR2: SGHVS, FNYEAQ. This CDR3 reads CASSLGGQSRFF. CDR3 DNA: TGTGCCAGCAGCTTAGGCGGACAGAGCCGATTCTTC.

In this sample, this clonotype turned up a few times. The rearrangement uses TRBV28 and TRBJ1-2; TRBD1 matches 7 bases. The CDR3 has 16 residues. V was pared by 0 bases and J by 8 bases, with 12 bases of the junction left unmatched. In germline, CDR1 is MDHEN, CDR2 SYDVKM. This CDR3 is CASSLWGQFKQGGYTF. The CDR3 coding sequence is TGTGCCAGCAGTTTATGGGGACAGTTTAAACAGGGGGGCTACACCTTC.

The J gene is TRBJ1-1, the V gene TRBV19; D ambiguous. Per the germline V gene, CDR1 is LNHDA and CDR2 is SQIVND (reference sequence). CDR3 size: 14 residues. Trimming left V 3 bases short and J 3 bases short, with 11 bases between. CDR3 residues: CASSMNSRDTEAFF. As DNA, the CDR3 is TGTGCCAGTAGTATGAACTCGAGGGACACTGAAGCTTTCTTT. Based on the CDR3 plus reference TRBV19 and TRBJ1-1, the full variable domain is DGGITQSPKYLFRKEGQNVTLSCEQNLNHDAMYWYRQDPGQGLRLIYYSQIVNDFQKGDIAEGYSVSREKKESFPLTVTSAQKNPTAFYLCASSMNSRDTEAFFGQGTRLTVV.

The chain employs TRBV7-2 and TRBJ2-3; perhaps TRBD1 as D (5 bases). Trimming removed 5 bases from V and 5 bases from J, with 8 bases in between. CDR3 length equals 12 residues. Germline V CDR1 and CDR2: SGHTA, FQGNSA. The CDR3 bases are TGTGCCAGCAGCCCAGGGTTAGATACGCAGTATTTT. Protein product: CASSPGLDTQYF.

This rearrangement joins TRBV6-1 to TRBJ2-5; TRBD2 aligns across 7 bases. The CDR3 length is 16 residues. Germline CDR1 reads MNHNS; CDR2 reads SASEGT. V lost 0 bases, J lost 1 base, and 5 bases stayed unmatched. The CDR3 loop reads CASSEAPSGPQETQYF. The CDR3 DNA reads TGTGCCAGCAGTGAAGCTCCTAGCGGCCCCCAAGAGACCCAGTACTTC.

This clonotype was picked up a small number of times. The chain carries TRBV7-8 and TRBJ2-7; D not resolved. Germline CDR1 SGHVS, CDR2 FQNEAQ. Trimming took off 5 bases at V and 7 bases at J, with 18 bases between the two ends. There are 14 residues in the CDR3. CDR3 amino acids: CASSRNAVLGEQYF. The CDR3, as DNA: TGTGCCAGCAGCCGCAACGCAGTTTTAGGGGAGCAGTACTTC.

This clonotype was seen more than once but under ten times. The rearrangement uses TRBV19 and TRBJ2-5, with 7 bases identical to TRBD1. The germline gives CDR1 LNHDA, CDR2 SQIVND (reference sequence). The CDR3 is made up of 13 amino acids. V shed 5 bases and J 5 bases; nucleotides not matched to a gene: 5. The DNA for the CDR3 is TGTGCCAGTAGTCGACAGGGCTGGGAGACCCAGTACTTC. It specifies CASSRQGWETQYF.

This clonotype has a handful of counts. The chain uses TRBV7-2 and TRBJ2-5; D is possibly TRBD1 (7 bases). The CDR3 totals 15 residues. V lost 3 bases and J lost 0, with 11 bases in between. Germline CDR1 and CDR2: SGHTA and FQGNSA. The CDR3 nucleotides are TGTGCCAGCAGCTTGGGAGGACAGGACCAAGAGACCCAGTACTTC. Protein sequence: CASSLGGQDQETQYF.

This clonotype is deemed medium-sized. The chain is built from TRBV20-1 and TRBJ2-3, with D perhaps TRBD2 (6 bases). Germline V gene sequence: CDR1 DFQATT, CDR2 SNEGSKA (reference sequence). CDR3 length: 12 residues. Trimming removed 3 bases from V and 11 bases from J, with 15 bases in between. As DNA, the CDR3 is TGCAGTGCTAGGCCTAGGGAGGTGGGGCAGTATTTT. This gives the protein CSARPREVGQYF.